Sequencing of this T cell receptor (beta chain) was carried out in a study of technical replicates of blood from a few donors. Sequencing was performed with immunoSEQ multiplex PCR; in TCRdb, only in-frame clones are kept and a portion is missing. The sample includes roughly 45,000 clones, more than 85% of them seen just once. The CDR3 loop spans 15 amino acids. Germline lookup yields CDR1 SGHTA and CDR2 FQGNSA. V shed 0 bases and J shed 0 bases, with 9 bases lying between them. The chain recombines TRBV7-2 with TRBJ2-7; TRBD2 might be the D (5 bases). Material for sequencing was PBMCs. The origin of this receptor is a human donor in good health. Some clones in this sample may be carry-over from other donors' samples. CDR3 DNA sequence: TGTGCCAGCAGCTTAGCTTCGGGAACCTCCTACGAGCAGTACTTC. It is translated as CASSLASGTSYEQYF.